This record covers a single T cell receptor beta chain. This entry belongs to a study of blood T cell repertoires in COVID-19. As processed by the authors: Reference gene primer amplification in the assay estimated nucleated cell counts. Method: immunoSEQ multiplex PCR; TCRdb's copy keeps in-frame clones and lacks some. V and J calls and clone size come straight from that table; D and trimming were deduced from the DNA. The table lists 120,000 to 150,000 clones, 84% of them singletons. Which cohort a participant joined came from the clinical history participants gave. Germline V gene sequence: CDR1 SGHRS, CDR2 YFSETQ. V trimming: 3 bases; J trimming: 0 bases; junction bases outside the gene matches: 6. This CDR3 comprises 17 residues.

The material sequenced was PBMCs or T cells enriched from blood (not recorded which). The receptor comes from a woman aged 50 to 65 who had been exposed to COVID-19. V usage is TRBV5-1 and J usage is TRBJ1-6, with TRBD1 identical over 7 bases. Here the CDR3 reads CASSSSTGSSYNSPLHF. DNA for the CDR3: TGCGCCAGCAGCTCCTCGACAGGGAGCTCCTATAATTCACCCCTCCACTTT.